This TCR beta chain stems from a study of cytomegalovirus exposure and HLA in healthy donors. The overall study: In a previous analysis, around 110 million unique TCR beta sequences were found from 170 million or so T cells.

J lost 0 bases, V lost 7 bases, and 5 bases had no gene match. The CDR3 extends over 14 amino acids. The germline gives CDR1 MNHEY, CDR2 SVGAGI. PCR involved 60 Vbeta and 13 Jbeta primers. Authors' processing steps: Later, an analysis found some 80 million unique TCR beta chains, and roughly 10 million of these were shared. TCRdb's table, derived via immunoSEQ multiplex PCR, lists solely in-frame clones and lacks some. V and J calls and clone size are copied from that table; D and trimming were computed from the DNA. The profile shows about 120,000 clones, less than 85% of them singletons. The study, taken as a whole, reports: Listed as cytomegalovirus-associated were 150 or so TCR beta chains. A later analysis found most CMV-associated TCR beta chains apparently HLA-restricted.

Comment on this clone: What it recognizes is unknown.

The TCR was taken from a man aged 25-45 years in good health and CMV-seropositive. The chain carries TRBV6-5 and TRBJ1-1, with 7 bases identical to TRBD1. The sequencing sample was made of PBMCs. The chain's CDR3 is CASKRQGLNTEAFF. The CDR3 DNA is TGTGCCAGCAAACGACAGGGATTGAACACTGAAGCTTTCTTT.